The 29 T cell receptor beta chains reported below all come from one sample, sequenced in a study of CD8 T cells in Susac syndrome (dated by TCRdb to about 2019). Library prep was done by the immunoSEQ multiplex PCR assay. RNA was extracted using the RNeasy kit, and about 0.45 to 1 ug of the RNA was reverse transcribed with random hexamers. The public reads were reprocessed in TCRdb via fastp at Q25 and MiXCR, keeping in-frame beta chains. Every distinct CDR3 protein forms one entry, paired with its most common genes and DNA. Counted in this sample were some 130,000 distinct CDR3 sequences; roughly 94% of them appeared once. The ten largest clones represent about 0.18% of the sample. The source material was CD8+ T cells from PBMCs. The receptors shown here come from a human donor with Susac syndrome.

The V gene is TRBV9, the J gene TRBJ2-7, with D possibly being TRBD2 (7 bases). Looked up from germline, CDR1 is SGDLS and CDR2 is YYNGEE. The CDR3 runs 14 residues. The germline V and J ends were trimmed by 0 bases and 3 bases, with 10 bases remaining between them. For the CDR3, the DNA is TGTGCCAGCAGCGTAGAGAGGGGGGGCTACGAGCAGTACTTC. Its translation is CASSVERGGYEQYF.

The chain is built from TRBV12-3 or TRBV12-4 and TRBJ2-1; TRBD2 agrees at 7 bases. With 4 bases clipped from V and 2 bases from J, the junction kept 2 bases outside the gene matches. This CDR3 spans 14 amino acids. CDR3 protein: CASSSGTTYNEQFF. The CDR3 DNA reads TGTGCCAGCAGTTCCGGGACTACCTACAATGAGCAGTTCTTC.

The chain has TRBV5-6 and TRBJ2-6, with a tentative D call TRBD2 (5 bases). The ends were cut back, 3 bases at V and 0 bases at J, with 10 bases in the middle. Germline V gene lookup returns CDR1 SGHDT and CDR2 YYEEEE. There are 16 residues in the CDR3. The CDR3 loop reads CASSSDSHSGANVLTF. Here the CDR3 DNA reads TGTGCCAGCAGCTCGGACTCGCACTCTGGGGCCAACGTCCTGACTTTC.

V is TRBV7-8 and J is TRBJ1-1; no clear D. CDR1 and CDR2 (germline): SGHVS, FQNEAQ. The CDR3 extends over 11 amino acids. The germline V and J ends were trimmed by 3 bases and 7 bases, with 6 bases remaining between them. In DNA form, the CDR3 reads TGTGCCAGCAGCTTCAATATTGAAGCTTTCTTT. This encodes CASSFNIEAFF.

For the CDR3, the DNA is TGCAGCGCCCACATCCGAGTGACAGATCTAAACTATGGCTACACCTTC. Translation: CSAHIRVTDLNYGYTF. V gene TRBV29-1 combines with J gene TRBJ1-2, with D perhaps matching TRBD1 (5 bases). CDR3 length: 16 amino acids. Trimming removed 7 bases from V and 2 bases from J, with 23 bases in between. CDR1 and CDR2 (germline): SQVTM, ANQGSEA.

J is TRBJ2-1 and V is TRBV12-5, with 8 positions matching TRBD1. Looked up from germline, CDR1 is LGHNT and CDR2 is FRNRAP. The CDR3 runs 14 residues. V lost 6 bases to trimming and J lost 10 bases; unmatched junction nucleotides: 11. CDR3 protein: CASGSTDRVVEQFF. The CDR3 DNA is TGTGCTAGTGGGTCCACGGACAGGGTAGTAGAGCAGTTCTTC.

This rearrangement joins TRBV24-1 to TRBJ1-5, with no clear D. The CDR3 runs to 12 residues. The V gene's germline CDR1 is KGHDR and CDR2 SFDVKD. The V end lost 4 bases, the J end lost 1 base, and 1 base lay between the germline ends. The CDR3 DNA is TGTGCCACCAGTGACAGCAATCAGCCCCAGCATTTT. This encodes CATSDSNQPQHF.

In nucleotides, the CDR3 is TGCGCCAGCAGCCAAGGGGGCAGGGTCGGGGCCAACGTCCTGACTTTC. Translated: CASSQGGRVGANVLTF. The chain employs TRBV4-1 and TRBJ2-6; possible D gene TRBD1, 5 bases. The germline V gene has CDR1 MGHRA and CDR2 YSYEKL. V dropped 1 base and J dropped 4 bases, with 11 bases sitting between them. The CDR3 loop spans 16 amino acids.

The CDR3 loop reads CASSQGSASTDTQYF. Here the CDR3 DNA reads TGTGCCAGCAGCCAAGGTAGCGCTAGCACAGATACGCAGTATTTT. The chain combines TRBV4-2 with TRBJ2-3; maybe TRBD2 (5 bases). The V and J ends lost 1 base and 0 bases respectively, with 8 bases between them. The CDR3 consists of 15 residues. CDR1 is LGHNA, CDR2 YNFKEQ, per germline.

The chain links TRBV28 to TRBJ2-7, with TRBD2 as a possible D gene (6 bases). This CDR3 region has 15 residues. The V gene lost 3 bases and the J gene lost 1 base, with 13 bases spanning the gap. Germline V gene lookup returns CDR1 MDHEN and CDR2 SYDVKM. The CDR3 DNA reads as TGTGCCAGCAGTTTGGGGGGAGGTCATTCCTACGAGCAGTACTTC. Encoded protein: CASSLGGGHSYEQYF. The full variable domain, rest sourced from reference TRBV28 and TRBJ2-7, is DVKVTQSSRYLVKRTGEKVFLECVQDMDHENMFWYRQDPGLGLRLIYFSYDVKMKEKGDIPEGYSVSREKKERFSLILESASTNQTSMYLCASSLGGGHSYEQYFGPGTRLTVT.

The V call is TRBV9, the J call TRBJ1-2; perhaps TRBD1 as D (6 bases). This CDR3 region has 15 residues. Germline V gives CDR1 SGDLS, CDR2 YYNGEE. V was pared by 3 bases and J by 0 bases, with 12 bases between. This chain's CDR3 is CASSGNRESNYGYTF. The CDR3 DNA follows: TGTGCCAGCAGCGGTAACAGGGAGTCTAACTATGGCTACACCTTC.

DNA of the CDR3: TGCGCCAGCAGCTTGGGGACAGGGGGCCCCTACGAGCAGTACTTC. This sequence encodes CASSLGTGGPYEQYF. This chain connects TRBV5-1 to TRBJ2-7; TRBD1 aligns across 11 bases. With V trimmed by 0 bases and J by 2 bases, 1 base remained unmatched. CDR3 length: 15 residues. In germline, CDR1 is SGHRS, CDR2 YFSETQ.

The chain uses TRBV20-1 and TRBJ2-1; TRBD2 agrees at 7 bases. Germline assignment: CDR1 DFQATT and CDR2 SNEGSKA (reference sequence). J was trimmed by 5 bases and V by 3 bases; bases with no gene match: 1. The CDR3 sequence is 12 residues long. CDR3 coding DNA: TGCAGTGCTAGTGCGGGGGACAATGAGCAGTTCTTC. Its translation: CSASAGDNEQFF.

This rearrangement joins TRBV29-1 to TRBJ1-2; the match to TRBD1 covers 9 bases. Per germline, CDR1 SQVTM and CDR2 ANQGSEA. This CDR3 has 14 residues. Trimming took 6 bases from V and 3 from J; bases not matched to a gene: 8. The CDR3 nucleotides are TGCAGCGTGAGTTCTACAGGGGGCGACTATGGCTACACCTTC. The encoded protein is CSVSSTGGDYGYTF. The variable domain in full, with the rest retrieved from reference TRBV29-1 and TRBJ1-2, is SAVISQKPSRDICQRGTSLTIQCQVDSQVTMMFWYRQQPGQSLTLIATANQGSEATYESGFVIDKFPISRPNLTFSTLTVSNMSPEDSSIYLCSVSSTGGDYGYTFGSGTRLTVV.

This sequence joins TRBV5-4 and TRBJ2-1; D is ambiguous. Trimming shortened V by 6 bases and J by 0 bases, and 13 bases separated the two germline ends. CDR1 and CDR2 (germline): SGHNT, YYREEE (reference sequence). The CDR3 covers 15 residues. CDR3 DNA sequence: TGTGCCAGCACCACGGAACCGAGCTCCTACAATGAGCAGTTCTTC. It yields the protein CASTTEPSSYNEQFF.

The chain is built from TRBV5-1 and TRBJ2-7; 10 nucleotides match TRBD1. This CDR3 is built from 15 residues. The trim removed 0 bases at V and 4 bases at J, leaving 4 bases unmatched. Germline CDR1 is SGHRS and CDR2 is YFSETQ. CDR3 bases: TGCGCCAGCAGCTTGGAGGGACAGGGGAGTTACGAGCAGTACTTC. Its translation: CASSLEGQGSYEQYF.

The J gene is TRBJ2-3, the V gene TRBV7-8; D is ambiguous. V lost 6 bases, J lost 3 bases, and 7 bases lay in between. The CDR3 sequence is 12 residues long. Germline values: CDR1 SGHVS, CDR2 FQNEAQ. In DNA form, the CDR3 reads TGTGCCAGCAGTCTCCTTACAGATACGCAGTATTTT. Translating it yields CASSLLTDTQYF.

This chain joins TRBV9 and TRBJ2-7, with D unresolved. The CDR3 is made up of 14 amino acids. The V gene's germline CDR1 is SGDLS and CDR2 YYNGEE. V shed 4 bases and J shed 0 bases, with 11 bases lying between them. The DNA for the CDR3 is TGTGCCAGCAGCATCCACAGAGACTCCTACGAGCAGTACTTC. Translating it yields CASSIHRDSYEQYF.

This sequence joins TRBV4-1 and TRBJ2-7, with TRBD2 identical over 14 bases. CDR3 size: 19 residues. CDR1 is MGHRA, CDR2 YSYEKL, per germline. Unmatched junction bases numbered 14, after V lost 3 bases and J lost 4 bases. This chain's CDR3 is CASSHTPVGLAGATYEQYF. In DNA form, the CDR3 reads TGCGCCAGCAGCCATACTCCGGTGGGACTAGCGGGAGCGACGTACGAGCAGTACTTC.

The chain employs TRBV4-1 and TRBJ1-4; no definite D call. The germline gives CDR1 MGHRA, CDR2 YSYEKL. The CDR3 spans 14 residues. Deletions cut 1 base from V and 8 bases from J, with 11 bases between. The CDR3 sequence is CASSQGGFGEKLFF. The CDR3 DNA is TGCGCCAGCAGCCAAGGTGGATTTGGGGAAAAACTGTTTTTT.

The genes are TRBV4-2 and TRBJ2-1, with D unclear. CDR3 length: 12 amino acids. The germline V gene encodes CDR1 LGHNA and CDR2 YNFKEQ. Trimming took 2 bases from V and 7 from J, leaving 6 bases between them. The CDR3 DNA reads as TGTGCCAGCAGCCAAAAAGAAAATGAGCAGTTCTTC. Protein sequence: CASSQKENEQFF.

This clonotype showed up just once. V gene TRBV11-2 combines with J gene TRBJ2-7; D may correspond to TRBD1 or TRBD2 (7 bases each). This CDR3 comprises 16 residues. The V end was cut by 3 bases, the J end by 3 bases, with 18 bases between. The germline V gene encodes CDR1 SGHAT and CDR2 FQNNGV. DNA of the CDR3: TGTGCCAGCAGCTTGGGAGGGGGCGGAGGGGTCTACGAGCAGTACTTC. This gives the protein CASSLGGGGGVYEQYF. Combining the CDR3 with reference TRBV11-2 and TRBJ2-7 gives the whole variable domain EAGVAQSPRYKIIEKRQSVAFWCNPISGHATLYWYQQILGQGPKLLIQFQNNGVVDDSQLPKDRFSAERLKGVDSTLKIQPAKLEDSAVYLCASSLGGGGGVYEQYFGPGTRLTVT.

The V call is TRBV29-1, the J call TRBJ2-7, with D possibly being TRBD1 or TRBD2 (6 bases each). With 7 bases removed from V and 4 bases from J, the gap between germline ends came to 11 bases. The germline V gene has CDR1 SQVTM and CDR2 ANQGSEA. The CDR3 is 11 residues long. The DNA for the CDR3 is TGCAGCGGCCAAGGGGGGTACGAGCAGTACTTC. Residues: CSGQGGYEQYF.

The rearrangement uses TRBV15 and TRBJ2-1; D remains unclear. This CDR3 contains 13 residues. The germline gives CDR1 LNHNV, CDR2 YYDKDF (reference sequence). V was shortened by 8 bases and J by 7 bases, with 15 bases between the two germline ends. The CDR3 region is CATRPRSLNEQFF. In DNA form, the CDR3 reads TGTGCCACCCGCCCCAGATCACTTAATGAGCAGTTCTTC. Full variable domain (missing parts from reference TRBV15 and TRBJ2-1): DAMVIQNPRYQVTQFGKPVTLSCSQTLNHNVMYWYQQKSSQAPKLLFHYYDKDFNNEADTPDNFQSRRPNTSFCFLDIRSPGLGDTAMYLCATRPRSLNEQFFGPGTRLTVL.

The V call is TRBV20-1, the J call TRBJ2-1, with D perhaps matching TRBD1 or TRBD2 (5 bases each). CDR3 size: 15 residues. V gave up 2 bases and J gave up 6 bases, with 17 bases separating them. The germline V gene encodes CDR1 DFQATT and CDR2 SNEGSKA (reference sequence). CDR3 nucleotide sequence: TGCAGTGCTAGACTATTGACGGGGCCGTCCAATGAGCAGTTCTTC. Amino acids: CSARLLTGPSNEQFF.

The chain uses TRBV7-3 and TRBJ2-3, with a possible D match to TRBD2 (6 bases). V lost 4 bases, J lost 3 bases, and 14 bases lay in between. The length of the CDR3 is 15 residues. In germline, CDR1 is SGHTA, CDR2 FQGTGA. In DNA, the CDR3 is TGTGCCAGCAGCTATCATGGCGGGGCTACAGATACGCAGTATTTT. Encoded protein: CASSYHGGATDTQYF. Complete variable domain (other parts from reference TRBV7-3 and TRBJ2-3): GAGVSQTPSNKVTEKGKYVELRCDPISGHTALYWYRQSLGQGPEFLIYFQGTGAADDSGLPNDRFFAVRPEGSVSTLKIQRTERGDSAVYLCASSYHGGATDTQYFGPGTRLTVL.

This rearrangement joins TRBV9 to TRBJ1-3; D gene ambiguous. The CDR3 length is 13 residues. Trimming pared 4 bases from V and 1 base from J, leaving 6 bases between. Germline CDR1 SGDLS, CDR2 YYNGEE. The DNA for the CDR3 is TGTGCCAGCAGCCGGACGTCTGGAAACACCATATATTTT. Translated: CASSRTSGNTIYF.

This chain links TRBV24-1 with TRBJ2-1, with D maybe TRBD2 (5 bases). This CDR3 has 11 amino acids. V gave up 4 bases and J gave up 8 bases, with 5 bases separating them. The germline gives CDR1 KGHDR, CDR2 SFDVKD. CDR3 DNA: TGTGCCACCAGTGACGGGGATGAGCAGTTCTTC. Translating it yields CATSDGDEQFF.

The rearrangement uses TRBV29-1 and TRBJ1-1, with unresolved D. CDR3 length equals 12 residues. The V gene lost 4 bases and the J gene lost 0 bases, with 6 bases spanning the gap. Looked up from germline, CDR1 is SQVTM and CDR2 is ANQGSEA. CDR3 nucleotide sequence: TGCAGCGTTGCCAGAATGAACACTGAAGCTTTCTTT. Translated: CSVARMNTEAFF.